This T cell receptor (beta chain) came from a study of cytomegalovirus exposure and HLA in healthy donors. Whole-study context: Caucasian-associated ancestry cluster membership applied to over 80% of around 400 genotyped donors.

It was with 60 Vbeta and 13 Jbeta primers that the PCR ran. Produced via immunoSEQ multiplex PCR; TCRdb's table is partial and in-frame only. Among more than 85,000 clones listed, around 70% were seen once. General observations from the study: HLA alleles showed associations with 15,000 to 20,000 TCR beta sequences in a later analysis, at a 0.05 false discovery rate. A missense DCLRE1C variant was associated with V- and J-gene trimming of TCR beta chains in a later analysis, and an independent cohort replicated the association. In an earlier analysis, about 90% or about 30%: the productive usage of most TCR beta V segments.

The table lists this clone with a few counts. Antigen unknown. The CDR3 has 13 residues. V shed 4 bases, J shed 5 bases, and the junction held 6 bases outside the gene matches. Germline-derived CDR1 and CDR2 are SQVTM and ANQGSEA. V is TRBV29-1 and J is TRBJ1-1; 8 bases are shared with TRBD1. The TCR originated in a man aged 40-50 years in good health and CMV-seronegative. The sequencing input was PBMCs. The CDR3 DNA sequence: TGCAGCGTTGTAGGCAGGGGGCCGACTGAAGCTTTCTTT. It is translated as CSVVGRGPTEAFF.